The 28 T cell receptor beta chains reported below all come from one sample, sequenced in a study of blood T cell repertoires in COVID-19. Assay used: immunoSEQ multiplex PCR; TCRdb lists only in-frame clones, some missing. The sample carries more than 150,000 clones, more than 80% recorded once. The specimen was peripheral blood. These receptors all come from a woman between 35 and 50 years old with acute or convalescent COVID-19.

The chain employs TRBV11-3 and TRBJ2-3, with TRBD2 identical over 7 bases. Trimming cost V 1 base and J 2 bases; bases outside gene matches: 6. Germline assignment: CDR1 SGHNT and CDR2 YENEEA. The CDR3 consists of 16 residues. The CDR3: CASSLAGGWSTDTQYF. CDR3 nucleotide sequence: TGTGCCAGCAGCTTAGCGGGAGGTTGGTCCACAGATACGCAGTATTTT.

This chain's CDR3 is CASSTAGGQFF. CDR3 coding DNA: TGTGCCAGCAGTACAGCGGGGGGGCAGTTCTTC. The rearrangement uses TRBV28 and TRBJ2-1; 9 nucleotides agree with TRBD2. The length of the CDR3 is 11 residues. The ends lost 5 bases at V and 12 bases at J; junction bases unmatched: 2. Germline V lookup: CDR1 MDHEN, CDR2 SYDVKM.

This clone was seen only a few times. The V call is TRBV19, the J call TRBJ2-7; 8 nucleotides line up with TRBD1. The CDR3 covers 15 residues. The germline gives CDR1 LNHDA, CDR2 SQIVND (reference sequence). V was pared by 5 bases and J by 2 bases, with 8 bases of the junction left unmatched. DNA for the CDR3: TGTGCCAGTAGTCCCGGACAGGGTGGGGCCTACGAGCAGTACTTC. Residues: CASSPGQGGAYEQYF.

This sequence joins TRBV7-9 and TRBJ2-1; possibly TRBD2 for D (7 bases). Germline lookup yields CDR1 SEHNR and CDR2 FQNEAQ (reference sequence). With 5 bases removed from V and 4 bases from J, the gap between germline ends came to 21 bases. This CDR3 is built from 17 residues. The CDR3 spells CASSIILTGRGYNEQFF. CDR3 DNA sequence: TGTGCCAGCAGCATAATATTAACAGGGAGGGGGTACAATGAGCAGTTCTTC.

This clone was seen once. This chain links TRBV27 with TRBJ2-2, with TRBD1 matching 10 bases. Germline V lookup: CDR1 MNHEY, CDR2 SMNVEV (reference sequence). The CDR3 contains 16 residues. The ends lost 3 bases at V and 3 bases at J; junction bases unmatched: 4. CDR3 sequence reads: CASSFRDRGYTGELFF. The DNA for the CDR3 is TGTGCCAGCAGTTTCCGGGACAGGGGTTACACCGGGGAGCTGTTTTTT.

The CDR3 reads CASSPTRNTDTQYF. The CDR3 DNA is TGTGCCAGCAGTCCGACTAGGAACACAGATACGCAGTATTTT. V usage is TRBV6-4 and J usage is TRBJ2-3; maybe TRBD2 (6 bases). This CDR3 contains 14 residues. V was cut by 5 bases and J by 2 bases, with 11 bases left in between. CDR1 and CDR2 from the germline V gene are MRHNA and SNTAGT.

This clone was counted between two and nine times. This chain joins TRBV15 and TRBJ2-7; TRBD1 might be the D (6 bases). V gave up 0 bases and J gave up 4 bases, with 13 bases separating them. The CDR3 consists of 15 residues. The germline V gene encodes CDR1 LNHNV and CDR2 YYDKDF (reference sequence). The CDR3, as DNA: TGTGCCACCAGCAGAGAACAGGGAATCGTGTACGAGCAGTACTTC. Encoded protein: CATSREQGIVYEQYF.

The chain couples TRBV7-3 to TRBJ1-2, with 8 bases aligning to TRBD1. This CDR3 has 15 residues. Germline V gene data show CDR1 as SGHTA and CDR2 as FQGTGA. V lost 5 bases and J lost 3; bases outside the gene matches: 8. The CDR3 spells CASSRTGTGDYGYTF. CDR3 in DNA: TGTGCCAGCAGCCGGACCGGGACAGGAGACTATGGCTACACCTTC.

The V call is TRBV7-9, the J call TRBJ2-6; 7 nucleotides align to TRBD1. Germline V CDR1 and CDR2: SEHNR, FQNEAQ (reference sequence). This CDR3 contains 15 residues. Losses at the gene ends were 4 bases for V and 4 bases for J; bases not matched to a gene: 4. The CDR3 nucleotides are TGTGCCAGCAGCTCCAGGGGGAGAGGGGCCAACGTCCTGACTTTC. Its protein is CASSSRGRGANVLTF.

This clone was observed once. This sequence joins TRBV6-5 and TRBJ1-2; 8 bases line up with TRBD1. This CDR3 is 14 amino acids long. Trimming at V came to 6 bases and at J to 5 bases, leaving 8 bases not matched to a gene. The germline gives CDR1 MNHEY, CDR2 SVGAGI. CDR3 sequence: CASRPGGAGYGYTF. In DNA, the CDR3 is TGTGCCAGCAGGCCAGGGGGCGCCGGTTATGGCTACACCTTC.

The V gene is TRBV5-1, the J gene TRBJ1-4; 9 bases line up with TRBD1. This CDR3 has 16 amino acids. The ends lost 0 bases at V and 7 bases at J; junction bases unmatched: 7. Looked up from germline, CDR1 is SGHRS and CDR2 is YFSETQ. The CDR3 DNA reads TGCGCCAGCAGCTTGGTTTCCGGGACAGGGTTTGAAAAACTGTTTTTT. This gives the protein CASSLVSGTGFEKLFF.

The chain couples TRBV30 to TRBJ1-2, with 7 bases that match TRBD1. The CDR3 totals 14 residues. V lost 3 bases to trimming and J lost 8 bases; unmatched junction nucleotides: 12. CDR1 is GTSNPN and CDR2 is SVGIG in the germline V gene (reference sequence). CDR3 sequence reads: CAWSFNGDRQGYTF. CDR3 bases: TGTGCCTGGAGCTTTAACGGGGACAGACAGGGCTACACCTTC. Supplemented by reference TRBV30 and TRBJ1-2, the full variable domain reads SQTIHQWPATLVQPVGSPLSLECTVEGTSNPNLYWYRQAAGRGLQLLFYSVGIGQISSEVPQNLSASRPQDRQFILSSKKLLLSDSGFYLCAWSFNGDRQGYTFGSGTRLTVV.

CDR3 amino acids: CASSVVQGENGEQFF. The CDR3 DNA reads as TGTGCCAGCAGCGTAGTACAGGGGGAAAACGGTGAGCAGTTCTTC. This chain links TRBV9 with TRBJ2-1; 8 positions agree with TRBD1. The CDR3 loop spans 15 amino acids. From germline, CDR1 is SGDLS and CDR2 YYNGEE. After removal of 0 bases from V and 9 bases from J, the junction contained 8 bases not matched to a gene.

This clone occurred once. V and J are TRBV18 and TRBJ1-1, with 12 nucleotides matching TRBD1. Germline V gene sequence: CDR1 KGHSH, CDR2 LQKENI. This CDR3 region has 13 residues. The trim removed 4 bases at V and 11 bases at J, leaving 5 bases unmatched. CDR3 loop: CASSQGQGALAFF. Written as DNA, the CDR3 is TGTGCCAGCTCACAGGGACAGGGGGCGTTGGCTTTCTTT.

The CDR3: CSASSRATEAFF. DNA for the CDR3: TGCAGTGCTAGTAGCAGGGCCACTGAAGCTTTCTTT. The rearrangement uses TRBV20-1 and TRBJ1-1; TRBD1 is a possible D gene (5 bases). Germline-derived CDR1 and CDR2 are DFQATT and SNEGSKA (reference sequence). This CDR3 has 12 residues. V dropped 3 bases and J dropped 4 bases, with 9 bases sitting between them.

This sequence joins TRBV4-1 and TRBJ2-7; D perhaps matches TRBD1 (6 bases). Trimming removed 1 base at V and 4 bases at J, with 17 bases between. The CDR3 runs to 16 residues. Germline V CDR1 and CDR2: MGHRA, YSYEKL. As DNA, the CDR3 is TGCGCCAGCAGCCAAGGGGGGCTTATGGCGGGTTACGAGCAGTACTTC. Its translation: CASSQGGLMAGYEQYF.

This clone was seen only once. The chain employs TRBV19 and TRBJ1-5, with D possibly being TRBD1 (5 bases). Trimming removed 5 bases at V and 0 bases at J, with 17 bases between. From germline, CDR1 is LNHDA and CDR2 SQIVND (reference sequence). The CDR3 runs to 17 residues. The CDR3: CASSPYRTGSSNQPQHF. The CDR3 bases are TGTGCCAGTAGTCCCTACCGTACAGGCAGTAGCAATCAGCCCCAGCATTTT.

The rearrangement joins TRBV25-1 to TRBJ1-2; D is perhaps TRBD1 (6 bases). This CDR3 spans 14 amino acids. Per the germline V gene, CDR1 is MGHDK and CDR2 is SYGVNS. Trimming cost V 8 bases and J 6 bases, with 19 bases left between them. The CDR3 spells CASVVLRGHDGYTF. The CDR3 region has the DNA TGTGCCAGCGTCGTATTAAGGGGACATGATGGCTACACCTTC.

This clone was seen just once. This chain connects TRBV6-1 to TRBJ1-4; 8 positions agree with TRBD1. Germline CDR1 is MNHNS and CDR2 is SASEGT. The CDR3 length is 15 residues. V was clipped by 2 bases and J by 4 bases; unmatched bases: 3. The CDR3 reads CASSEQGAYNEKLFF. In DNA, the CDR3 is TGTGCCAGCAGTGAACAGGGGGCCTATAATGAAAAACTGTTTTTT.

This chain uses TRBV6-2 or TRBV6-3 with TRBJ2-7; D ambiguous. Germline CDR1 MNHEY, CDR2 SVGEGT. V dropped 2 bases and J dropped 2 bases, with 7 bases sitting between them. This CDR3 has 13 residues. The CDR3 here is CASSYPPPYEQYF. CDR3 nucleotide sequence: TGTGCCAGCAGTTACCCTCCTCCCTACGAGCAGTACTTC.

This chain links TRBV5-6 with TRBJ1-2; possible D gene TRBD1, 5 bases. V lost 6 bases and J 4 bases, leaving 22 bases between the germline ends. The length of the CDR3 is 16 residues. The germline CDR1 and CDR2 sequences are SGHDT and YYEEEE. The CDR3 sequence: CASTWAGPEPRYGYTF. The CDR3 coding sequence is TGTGCCAGCACCTGGGCAGGGCCAGAACCGCGCTATGGCTACACCTTC.

V is TRBV4-1 and J is TRBJ1-4, with 8 bases matching TRBD1. CDR1 and CDR2 from the germline V gene are MGHRA and YSYEKL. The V and J ends lost 2 bases and 2 bases, in that order; junction bases with no gene match: 7. The CDR3 covers 17 residues. The CDR3: CASSQNSDRGTNEKLFF. DNA of the CDR3: TGCGCCAGCAGCCAAAACAGCGACAGGGGCACTAATGAAAAACTGTTTTTT.

The chain is built from TRBV4-1 and TRBJ2-5, with TRBD1 as a possible D gene (6 bases). The germline CDR1 and CDR2 sequences are MGHRA and YSYEKL. The length of the CDR3 is 14 residues. V was pared by 2 bases and J by 6 bases, with 13 bases between. The chain's CDR3 is CASSQPRQDQTQYF. The DNA for the CDR3 is TGCGCCAGCAGCCAACCACGACAGGATCAGACCCAGTACTTC.

The chain recombines TRBV24-1 with TRBJ2-5, with 9 bases aligning to TRBD2. The germline V gene encodes CDR1 KGHDR and CDR2 SFDVKD. The CDR3 loop spans 17 amino acids. Losses at the gene ends were 1 base for V and 5 bases for J; bases not matched to a gene: 10. CDR3 nucleotide sequence: TGTGCCACCAGTGATTTTCGAGGAGCGGGAGGAATGGAGACCCAGTACTTC. It is translated as CATSDFRGAGGMETQYF.

The chain employs TRBV3-1 (or the pseudogene TRBV3-2) and TRBJ2-1, with D perhaps TRBD2 (6 bases). The CDR3 is made up of 12 amino acids. The V end was cut by 2 bases, the J end by 8 bases, with 7 bases between. Germline CDR1 reads LGHDT; CDR2 reads YNNKEL (reference sequence). Here the CDR3 DNA reads TGTGCCAGCAGCCAACTAGCGTATGAGCAGTTCTTC. The encoded protein is CASSQLAYEQFF.

The V gene is TRBV6-1, the J gene TRBJ2-2, with unresolved D. Looked up from germline, CDR1 is MNHNS and CDR2 is SASEGT. The CDR3 length is 13 residues. With 1 base removed from V and 6 bases from J, the gap between germline ends came to 6 bases. In DNA, the CDR3 is TGTGCCAGCAGTGAAGACCGGGCCGGGGAGCTGTTTTTT. It codes for CASSEDRAGELFF.

This chain links TRBV29-1 with TRBJ2-7, with 10 bases lining up with TRBD1. CDR1 SQVTM and CDR2 ANQGSEA come from the germline V gene. This CDR3 region has 13 residues. V dropped 5 bases and J dropped 6; count of bases not matched to a gene: 7. The CDR3 reads CSVSGTGDGEQYF. CDR3 DNA sequence: TGCAGCGTTTCCGGGACAGGGGATGGCGAGCAGTACTTC.

This rearrangement joins TRBV6-5 to TRBJ2-7; tentative D call: TRBD1 (6 bases). Germline V CDR1 and CDR2: MNHEY, SVGAGI. The CDR3 spans 13 residues. The V end lost 6 bases, the J end lost 2 bases, and 11 bases lay between the germline ends. CDR3 residues: CASRPGAPYEQYF. Here the CDR3 DNA reads TGTGCCAGCAGACCAGGGGCCCCCTACGAGCAGTACTTC.